Listed here is a single T cell receptor beta chain. Its antigen remains unknown. Germline V gives CDR1 MGHRA, CDR2 YSYEKL. Trimming took off 2 bases at V and 0 bases at J, with 16 bases between the two ends. This CDR3 contains 17 residues. The data were taken from a study of shared clonotypes between healthy human individuals. Turning to the study itself: Used for every donor were three CD4 naive, three CD4 memory, two CD8 naive and one CD8 memory plate.

The study's findings and limits: The sharing of 4.5% to 6.5% of naive CD4 clonotypes was seen across a handful of donors.

Generated by immunoSEQ multiplex PCR, the TCRdb table keeps only in-frame clones and is missing some. There are about 1.1 million clones in the sample; roughly 74% occur only once, and approximately 0.52% lies in the top ten. The origin of this receptor is a man between 18 and 29 years old in good health. Some clones in this sample may be carry-over from other donors' samples. The V and J genes are TRBV4-1 and TRBJ2-5; unclear D gene. The sample taken for sequencing was memory CD4+ T cells from PBMCs. Subset described: CD45RA-negative fraction. CDR3: CASSQRAVLADQETQYF. CDR3 DNA sequence: TGCGCCAGCAGCCAAAGGGCCGTTCTGGCGGACCAAGAGACCCAGTACTTC.